The rows below give T cell receptor beta chains drawn from one sample of a study of Tregs in tolerant kidney transplant recipients. Some clones are missing from TCRdb's copy, which holds only in-frame ones; the method was immunoSEQ multiplex PCR. In the table there are about 46,000 clones, 91% of which are singletons. Sequencing was done on a sample of Tregs from blood. These receptors were obtained from a human donor in good health. The CDR3 runs from the conserved cysteine through the conserved F or W. The order of the fields is D gene, J gene, clone size, CDR3 length, V gene, CDR3 DNA, CDR3 protein. D genes are given only for firm matches. Where a row states a size, it is once, few, many or the class of an expanded clone; other rows omit it.

>NA|TRBJ2-2|NA|14|TRBV25-1
TGTGCCAGCACCAGAACAGGGGAGGTCGGGGAGCTGTTTTTT
CASTRTGEVGELFF
>NA|TRBJ2-1|NA|13|TRBV18
TGTGCCAGCTCACCCACTAGCTCCAATGAGCAGTTCTTC
CASSPTSSNEQFF
>NA|TRBJ2-7|NA|14|TRBV6-5
TGTGCCAGCAGTTACTCCGGGGGGCGCTACGAGCAGTACTTC
CASSYSGGRYEQYF
>TRBD2|TRBJ2-1|once|20|TRBV9
TGTGCCAGCAGCGTAGGAGGGACTAGCGAACCGCCGCCTAGGTACAATGAGCAGTTCTTC
CASSVGGTSEPPPRYNEQFF
>NA|TRBJ1-4|NA|18|TRBV4-2
TGTGCCAGCAGCCAAGATCGGGGCCGGGCTGGGGCTAATGAAAAACTGTCTTTT
CASSQDRGRAGANEKLSF
>NA|TRBJ1-3|NA|16|TRBV9
TGTGCCAGCAGCGTAGAAGGCAGGGCGGGAGGAAACACCATATATTTT
CASSVEGRAGGNTIYF
>NA|TRBJ2-7|NA|15|TRBV6-1
TGTGCCAGCAGCGGACCCGGACTACCGTCCTACGAGCAGTACTTC
CASSGPGLPSYEQYF
>TRBD1|TRBJ2-7|NA|13|TRBV5-4
TGTGCCAGCAGCTTGTTGGGACAGGTCGAGCAGTACTTC
CASSLLGQVEQYF
>NA|TRBJ2-1|NA|11|TRBV20-1
TGCAGTGCCGGTAACTACAATGAGCAGTTCTTC
CSAGNYNEQFF
>TRBD1|TRBJ2-1|once|16|TRBV19
TGTGCCAGTAGGAACTCCGGGACAGGTCGCGACAATGAGCAGTTCTTC
CASRNSGTGRDNEQFF
>TRBD1|TRBJ2-7|NA|16|TRBV6-6
TGTGCCAGCAGTTTCATTAGGGGACAGGGCGCTCCCGAGCAGTACTTC
CASSFIRGQGAPEQYF
>TRBD1|TRBJ1-4|NA|18|TRBV19
TGTGCCAGTAGTATTTTGGGACAGGGGCCTGCCTACGGTGAAAAACTGTTTTTT
CASSILGQGPAYGEKLFF
>NA|TRBJ2-4|NA|14|TRBV18
TGTGCCAGCTCACTCGACTCGTTTTCATTCATTCAGTACTTC
CASSLDSFSFIQYF
>NA|TRBJ1-2|NA|13|TRBV7-2
TGTGCCAGCAGTTCCGGGACCTCCCATGGCTACACCTTC
CASSSGTSHGYTF
>NA|TRBJ1-4|NA|15|TRBV4-2
TGTGCCAGCAGCCAAGAAGGGCATCGTAATGAAAAACTGTTTTTT
CASSQEGHRNEKLFF
>NA|TRBJ2-1|NA|13|TRBV27
TGTGCCAGCAGTTGGACAGAATACAATGAGCAGTTCTTC
CASSWTEYNEQFF
>NA|TRBJ1-1|NA|14|TRBV7-3
TGTGCCAGCAGCTTACAGGGAGAGGGCACTGAAGCTTTCTTT
CASSLQGEGTEAFF
>NA|TRBJ1-1|NA|17|TRBV11-2
TGTGCCAGCAGCTTAGCCTTCAGGGGCCGCGTGGACACTGAAGCTTTCTTT
CASSLAFRGRVDTEAFF
>NA|TRBJ2-7|NA|13|TRBV19
TGTGCCAGTAGTGCGGGGGCTAACTACGAGCAGTACTTC
CASSAGANYEQYF
>TRBD2|TRBJ2-3|few|15|TRBV5-1
TGCGCCAGCAGCTTAAGGACTAGCGGGGACGATACGCAGTATTTT
CASSLRTSGDDTQYF
>TRBD2|TRBJ2-5|NA|13|TRBV2
TGTGCCAGCAGGGGGGGGGAGCTAGAGACCCAGTACTTC
CASRGGELETQYF
>NA|TRBJ2-3|once|13|TRBV7-9
TGTGCCAGCAGATGGGACCACGGGTCGCAGTGGTATTTT
CASRWDHGSQWYF
>TRBD1|TRBJ1-1|NA|16|TRBV27
TGTGCCAGCAGTTTATTGGACAGGGGGCTTGGCACTGAAGCTTTCTTT
CASSLLDRGLGTEAFF
>TRBD1|TRBJ1-5|NA|18|TRBV27
TGTGCCAGCAAAGTTTACGGACAGGGAGTCGATAGCAATCAGCCCCAGCATTTT
CASKVYGQGVDSNQPQHF
>NA|TRBJ2-5|NA|15|TRBV4-2
TGTGCCAGCAGCCAAGCGGGGGACAGTTCACGAGAGCAGTACTTC
CASSQAGDSSREQYF
>NA|TRBJ2-3|NA|16|TRBV21-1
TGTGCCAGCAGCAAAGTCCGGACTAGCGGCCTAGATACGCAGTATTTT
CASSKVRTSGLDTQYF
>NA|TRBJ1-1|NA|14|TRBV5-1
TGCGCCAGCAGCTTGAATCCGATGAACACTGAAGCTTTCTTT
CASSLNPMNTEAFF
>NA|TRBJ1-4|NA|14|TRBV2
TGTGCCAGCAGTGATTGGACAGTTGACGAAAAACTGTTTTTT
CASSDWTVDEKLFF
>NA|TRBJ2-3|NA|12|TRBV7-2
TGTGCCAGCAGCTTAGCCGGGGGTACGCAGTATTTT
CASSLAGGTQYF
>NA|TRBJ1-2|NA|15|TRBV9
TGTGCCAGCAGCCCCAGGGTTGGGGGGCCCTATGGCTACACCTTC
CASSPRVGGPYGYTF
>TRBD2|TRBJ2-1|NA|18|TRBV7-2
TGTGCCAGCAGCTTAGTTATTAGCGGGAGGGGCTCCTACAATGAGCAGTTCTTC
CASSLVISGRGSYNEQFF
>NA|TRBJ2-7|NA|15|TRBV5-1
TGCGCCAGCAGCTTGTGGGGGAGTGACGGCTACGAGCAGTACTTC
CASSLWGSDGYEQYF
>NA|TRBJ1-5|NA|14|TRBV30
TGTGCCTGGCAGGGGCCAAATAGCAATCAGCCCCAGCATTTT
CAWQGPNSNQPQHF
>TRBD1|TRBJ2-3|NA|14|TRBV7-9
TGTGCCAGCAGCTCCCGGACAGGAACAGATACGCAGTATTTT
CASSSRTGTDTQYF
>TRBD2|TRBJ2-1|NA|16|TRBV4-1
TGCGCCAGCAGCCAAGCACTAGCGGGGCGGAGCAATGAGCAGTTCTTC
CASSQALAGRSNEQFF
>NA|TRBJ1-5|NA|14|TRBV2
TGTGCCAGCAACTTGGACCGAGGTCGACAGCCCCAGCATTTT
CASNLDRGRQPQHF
>TRBD2|TRBJ2-3|NA|14|TRBV7-7
TGTGCTAGCAGCTTATCTAGCGGGGCAGATACGCAGTATTTT
CASSLSSGADTQYF
>TRBD1|TRBJ1-5|NA|14|TRBV18
TGTGCCAGCTCATCGGACAGGTCCAATCAGCCCCAGCATTTT
CASSSDRSNQPQHF
>NA|TRBJ2-7|NA|15|TRBV7-8
TGTGCCAGCAGCTCTTTTGCCACCGGATCAGACGAGCAGTACTTC
CASSSFATGSDEQYF
>TRBD2|TRBJ2-3|NA|16|TRBV7-6
TGTGCCAGCAGCTCCCGGGAGGCGGGAGAGACAGATACGCAGTATTTT
CASSSREAGETDTQYF
>NA|TRBJ1-5|NA|15|TRBV2
TGTGCCAGCAGTGAGGAGGGTTTGGGCAATCAGCCCCAGCATTTT
CASSEEGLGNQPQHF
>TRBD2|TRBJ2-5|NA|18|TRBV7-6
TGTGCCAGCAGCTTATTTGCTCACGGGACTAGTGAAGTCGAGACCCAGTACTTC
CASSLFAHGTSEVETQYF
>NA|TRBJ1-5|NA|14|TRBV6-6
TGTGCCAGCAGTTACTACATGGCAGATCAGCCCCAGCATTTT
CASSYYMADQPQHF
>NA|TRBJ1-2|NA|14|TRBV5-1
TGCGCCAGCAGCTTGGACGCGGCCTATTTGGGCTACACCTTC
CASSLDAAYLGYTF
>TRBD2|TRBJ2-1|NA|16|TRBV15
TGTGCCACCAGCAGAGCCCTAGCGGGGCCCTACAATGAGCAGTTCTTC
CATSRALAGPYNEQFF
>TRBD2|TRBJ2-3|NA|19|TRBV7-3
TGTGCCAGCAGCCCAACACGGGGACTAGCGGGGGATAACACAGATACGCAGTATTTT
CASSPTRGLAGDNTDTQYF
>TRBD2|TRBJ2-7|NA|15|TRBV9
TGTGCCAGCAGCGAAGGGACTAGTCAACGCTACGAGCAGTACTTC
CASSEGTSQRYEQYF
>NA|TRBJ1-5|few|15|TRBV6-6
TGTGCCACCAAGGGAGAGGTGGCAGGGAATCAGCCCCAGCATTTT
CATKGEVAGNQPQHF
>NA|TRBJ1-1|NA|10|TRBV29-1
TGCAGCGTTGAAGCCCGTGAAGCTTTCTTT
CSVEAREAFF
>TRBD1|TRBJ2-5|NA|14|TRBV28
TGTGCCACCAGGACAGGACCCCTTCAAGAGACCCAGTACTTC
CATRTGPLQETQYF
>NA|TRBJ1-4|NA|15|TRBV30
TGTGCCTGGAGTACCTACAGGACTGATAATGAAAAACTGTTTTTT
CAWSTYRTDNEKLFF
>NA|TRBJ1-3|NA|14|TRBV4-1
TGCGCCAGCAGCCTACGACAGACAAGGGACACCATATATTTT
CASSLRQTRDTIYF
>TRBD1|TRBJ1-1|NA|12|TRBV7-9
TGTGCCAGCAGCTCCGCTCTGACAGGGGATTTCTTT
CASSSALTGDFF
>NA|TRBJ2-5|NA|15|TRBV18
TGTGCCAGCTCACCGGGTTATCTCCGGGGGAAGACCCAGTACTTC
CASSPGYLRGKTQYF
>NA|TRBJ1-1|NA|14|TRBV11-2
TGTGCCAGCAGCTTAGGGCGGGGGAACACTGAAGCTTTCTTT
CASSLGRGNTEAFF
>NA|TRBJ1-2|NA|13|TRBV25-1
TGTGCCAGCAGGGCTATGGGGTCCTATGGCTACACCTTC
CASRAMGSYGYTF
>TRBD2|TRBJ2-1|NA|18|TRBV9
TGTGCCAGCAGCGTAGCTACTAGCGGGGGGGCGATGTACAATGAGCAGTTCTTC
CASSVATSGGAMYNEQFF